This T cell receptor (beta chain) was identified during a study of blood T cell repertoires in COVID-19. Looking at the study overall: COVID-19 samples collected from the United States, Italy and Spain covered acute and convalescent phases. PBMCs, B-cell-depleted T cells, or T cells were the source of the cDNA or gDNA that made up the material.

There are a few counts of this clone. Original processing methods: Reference gene primer amplification gave estimated nucleated cell counts. Libraries were prepared by immunoSEQ multiplex PCR; TCRdb keeps only in-frame clonotypes and omits some of them. The DNA was the basis for D and trimming; V, J and clone size are from that table. In the table there are 100,000 or so clones, approximately 72% of which are singletons. This CDR3 is built from 16 residues. Germline V gene sequence: CDR1 SQVTM, CDR2 ANQGSEA. J lost 3 bases, V lost 3 bases, and 11 bases had no gene match. The specimen was peripheral blood. This clonotype was sampled from a woman in her seventies with acute or convalescent COVID-19. V and J are TRBV29-1 and TRBJ2-1; 7 bases align to TRBD2. The CDR3 nucleotides read TGCAGCGTTGAGGCTTATCTAGCGGACCGCTACAATGAGCAGTTCTTC. This encodes CSVEAYLADRYNEQFF.